These T cell receptor beta chains were read from a single sample in a study of T cell changes during pregnancy in multiple sclerosis. Produced via immunoSEQ multiplex PCR; TCRdb's table is partial and in-frame only. The sample has approximately 61,000 clones, under 95% seen once; the top ten hold 3% to 3.5%. The specimen comprised peripheral blood, sampled in the first trimester of pregnancy. Receptors were obtained from a female donor in good health, enrolled as a control in a pregnancy study. The CDR3 runs from the conserved cysteine through the conserved F or W. D genes are given only for firm matches. Part of the rows lack a size; the others show once, few, many or a class for expanded clones.

>NA|TRBJ2-5|NA|TRBV7-3
CASSFDSQETQYF
TGTGCCAGCAGCTTCGACAGCCAAGAGACCCAGTACTTC
>NA|TRBJ2-6|TRBD1|TRBV5-1
CASNQGAGANVLTF
TGCGCCAGCAACCAGGGGGCTGGGGCCAACGTCCTGACTTTC
>NA|TRBJ2-3|NA|TRBV5-1
CASSPSGSTDTQYF
TGCGCCAGCAGCCCCAGCGGGTCCACAGATACGCAGTATTTT
>NA|TRBJ1-2|NA|TRBV18
CASSPWTDGYTF
TGTGCCAGCTCCCCTTGGACAGATGGCTACACCTTC
>NA|TRBJ2-4|NA|TRBV15
CATSRFGQPTNIQYF
TGTGCCACCAGCAGGTTTGGACAGCCGACTAACATTCAGTACTTC
>few|TRBJ2-2|TRBD1|TRBV19
CASSVVWDRKNTGELFF
TGTGCCAGTAGTGTTGTCTGGGACAGGAAGAACACCGGGGAGCTGTTTTTT
>NA|TRBJ1-2|NA|TRBV27
CASSYRASNGGYTF
TGTGCCAGCAGCTACAGGGCGAGTAACGGAGGCTACACCTTC
>NA|TRBJ1-1|TRBD1|TRBV29-1
CSAKQGALAEAFF
TGCAGCGCCAAACAGGGGGCGTTGGCTGAAGCTTTCTTT
>NA|TRBJ2-3|TRBD1|TRBV6-4
CASSDPGQGGTTQYF
TGTGCCAGCAGTGACCCGGGACAGGGAGGGACTACGCAGTATTTT
>NA|TRBJ2-5|TRBD2|TRBV7-6
CASSLAGLAGVETQYF
TGTGCCAGCAGCTTAGCGGGACTAGCGGGGGTAGAGACCCAGTACTTC
>NA|TRBJ2-1|TRBD2|TRBV6-6
CASRPLAGMIDNEQFF
TGTGCCAGCAGACCTTTAGCGGGGATGATCGACAATGAGCAGTTCTTC
>NA|TRBJ2-1|TRBD2|TRBV11-3
CASSLDSGRGYEQFF
TGTGCCAGCAGCTTAGATAGCGGGAGAGGGTATGAGCAGTTCTTC
>NA|TRBJ2-7|NA|TRBV28
CASSLLPGEQYF
TGTGCCAGCAGTTTATTGCCGGGGGAGCAGTACTTC
>NA|TRBJ1-1|NA|TRBV7-9
CASSFVQWTEAFF
TGTGCCAGCAGCTTTGTACAGTGGACTGAAGCTTTCTTT
>once|TRBJ2-1|NA|TRBV27
CASKTIRVGSDNEQFF
TGTGCCAGCAAAACTATACGGGTCGGGTCGGATAATGAGCAGTTCTTC
>NA|TRBJ1-3|TRBD1|TRBV6-5
CASRETGYRNTIYF
TGTGCCAGCAGGGAGACAGGGTACAGAAACACCATATATTTT
>NA|TRBJ1-4|TRBD1|TRBV28
CASSFQGVVEKLFF
TGTGCCAGCAGTTTCCAGGGGGTTGTGGAAAAACTGTTTTTT
>NA|TRBJ2-2|NA|TRBV4-3
CASSQVRYTGELFF
TGCGCCAGCAGCCAAGTTCGGTACACCGGGGAGCTGTTTTTT
>NA|TRBJ2-1|NA|TRBV10-2
CASSESQTYNEQFF
TGCGCCAGCAGTGAGTCCCAGACCTACAATGAGCAGTTCTTC
>NA|TRBJ2-2|NA|TRBV27
CASSFGPAGELFF
TGTGCCAGCAGTTTCGGTCCGGCCGGGGAGCTGTTTTTT
>once|TRBJ1-5|TRBD1|TRBV7-9
CASSLGDSYNQPQHF
TGTGCCAGCAGCTTGGGGGACAGCTACAATCAGCCCCAGCATTTT
>once|TRBJ1-2|NA|TRBV5-6
CASRYGRQPNYGYTF
TGTGCCAGCAGGTACGGGAGGCAACCTAACTATGGCTACACCTTC
>NA|TRBJ2-7|NA|TRBV12-5
CASGSPVIYEQYF
TGTGCTAGTGGTTCCCCAGTAATCTACGAGCAGTACTTC
>once|TRBJ2-5|NA|TRBV4-2
CASSQDFVEETQYF
TGTGCCAGCAGCCAAGATTTTGTTGAGGAGACCCAGTACTTC
>few|TRBJ2-7|TRBD1|TRBV7-2
CASSSQQGSHEQYF
TGTGCCAGCAGCTCTCAACAGGGGTCGCACGAGCAGTACTTC
>NA|TRBJ1-1|TRBD1|TRBV7-2
CASSSRTGWTEAFF
TGTGCCAGCAGCTCCCGGACAGGGTGGACTGAAGCTTTCTTT
>NA|TRBJ2-1|NA|TRBV5-1
CASSASQGRAHNEQFF
TGCGCCAGCAGCGCCAGTCAGGGTAGAGCCCATAATGAGCAGTTCTTC
>NA|TRBJ2-5|NA|TRBV5-1
CASSSSWGNWETQYF
TGCGCCAGCAGCTCCTCCTGGGGCAATTGGGAGACCCAGTACTTC
>NA|TRBJ1-2|NA|TRBV7-2
CASSSGVRGYTF
TGTGCCAGCAGCAGCGGAGTCAGGGGCTACACCTTC
>NA|TRBJ2-2|TRBD2|TRBV19
CASSIQPSGSGRAGELFF
TGTGCCAGTAGTATCCAGCCTAGCGGGAGTGGTCGGGCCGGGGAGCTGTTTTTT
>once|TRBJ2-1|TRBD2|TRBV15
CATSRTSGGYNEQFF
TGTGCCACCAGCCGGACTAGCGGGGGGTACAATGAGCAGTTCTTC
>few|TRBJ1-1|NA|TRBV4-3
CASSQDRYIEAFF
TGCGCCAGCAGCCAAGATCGTTACATTGAAGCTTTCTTT
>NA|TRBJ2-7|NA|TRBV12-5
CASGRDRSYEQYF
TGTGCTAGTGGCCGAGACAGGTCCTACGAGCAGTACTTC